Included here is one TCR beta chain sequence, with context. Its antigen is unidentified. This entry comes from a study of T-cell memory formation after mild COVID-19. Study as a whole: Clusters were largely donor specific.

One entry per CDR3 protein results from TCRdb running MiXCR on the 5' RACE reads. In the table there are fewer than 250,000 distinct CDR3 sequences, around 30% of which are singletons. The CDR3 covers 12 residues. The V end was cut by 2 bases, the J end by 13 bases, with 14 bases between. The study's findings and limits: Whether day 37 second-wave clones are SARS-CoV-2-specific was not confirmed. A subset of responding clones appeared in pre-infection memory, suggesting cross-reactive memory joined.

The chain employs TRBV12-3 or TRBV12-4 and TRBJ1-2, with D perhaps matching TRBD1 (6 bases). The sequence was obtained from an adult woman who had mild COVID-19 (a few samples of this study predate the infection). Cell type and time point are not known. The sequenced material came from PBMCs or a T cell subset sorted from them (not recorded which). CDR3 nucleotides: TGTGCCAGCAGTTTATATACAGGGAGCGGCACCTTC. This gives the protein CASSLYTGSGTF.